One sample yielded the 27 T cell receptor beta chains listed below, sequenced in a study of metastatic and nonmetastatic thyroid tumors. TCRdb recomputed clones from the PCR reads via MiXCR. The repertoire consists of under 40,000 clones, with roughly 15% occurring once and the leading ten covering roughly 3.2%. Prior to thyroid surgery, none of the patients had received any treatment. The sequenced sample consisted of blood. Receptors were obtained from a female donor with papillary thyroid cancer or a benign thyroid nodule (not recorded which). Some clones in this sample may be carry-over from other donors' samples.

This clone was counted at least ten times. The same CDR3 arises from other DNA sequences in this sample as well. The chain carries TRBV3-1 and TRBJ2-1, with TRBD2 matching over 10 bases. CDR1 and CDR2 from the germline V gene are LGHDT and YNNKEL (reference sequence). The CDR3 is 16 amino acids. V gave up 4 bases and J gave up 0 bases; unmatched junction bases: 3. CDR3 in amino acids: CASSLGLADSYNEQFF. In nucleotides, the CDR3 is TGTGCCAGCAGCCTCGGACTAGCGGACTCCTACAATGAGCAGTTCTTC.

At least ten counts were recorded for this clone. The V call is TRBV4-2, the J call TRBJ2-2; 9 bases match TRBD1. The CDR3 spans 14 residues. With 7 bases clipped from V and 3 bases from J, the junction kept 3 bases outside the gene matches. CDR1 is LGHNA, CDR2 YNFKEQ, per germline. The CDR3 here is CASMGQGDTGELFF. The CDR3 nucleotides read TGTGCCAGCATGGGACAGGGAGACACCGGGGAGCTGTTTTTT.

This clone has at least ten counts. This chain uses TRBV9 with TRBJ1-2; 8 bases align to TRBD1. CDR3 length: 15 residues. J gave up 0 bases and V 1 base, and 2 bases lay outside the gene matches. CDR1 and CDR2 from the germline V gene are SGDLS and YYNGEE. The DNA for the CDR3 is TGTGCCAGCAGCGTACAGGGGGCTACTAACTATGGCTACACCTTC. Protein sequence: CASSVQGATNYGYTF.

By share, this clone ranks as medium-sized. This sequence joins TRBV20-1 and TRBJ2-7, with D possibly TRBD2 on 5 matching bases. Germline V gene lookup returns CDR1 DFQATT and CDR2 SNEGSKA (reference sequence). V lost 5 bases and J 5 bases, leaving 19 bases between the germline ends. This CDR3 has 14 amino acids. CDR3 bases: TGCAGTGCTCAAAATCCGGGGATTAACCACGAGCAGTACTTC. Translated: CSAQNPGINHEQYF.

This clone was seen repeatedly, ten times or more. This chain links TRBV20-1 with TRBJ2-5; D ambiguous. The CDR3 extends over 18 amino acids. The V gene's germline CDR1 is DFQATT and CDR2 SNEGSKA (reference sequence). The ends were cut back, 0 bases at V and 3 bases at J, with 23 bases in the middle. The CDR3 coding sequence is TGCAGTGCTAGAGATCCGGTTCAGGCACGTGGTCCCGAAGAGACCCAGTACTTC. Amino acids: CSARDPVQARGPEETQYF.

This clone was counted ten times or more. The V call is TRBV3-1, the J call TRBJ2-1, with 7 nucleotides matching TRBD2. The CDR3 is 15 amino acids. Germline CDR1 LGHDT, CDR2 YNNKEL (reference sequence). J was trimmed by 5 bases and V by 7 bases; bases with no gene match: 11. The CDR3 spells CASTLTGGGDNEQFF. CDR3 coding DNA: TGTGCCAGCACCCTTACGGGAGGTGGAGACAATGAGCAGTTCTTC.

As DNA, the CDR3 is TGTGCCAGCAGCTGGGGAGGGCAGGGGGCAGGGAACACTGAAGCTTTCTTT. Amino acid sequence: CASSWGGQGAGNTEAFF. The rearrangement joins TRBV5-6 to TRBJ1-1; 8 nucleotides match TRBD1. V lost 3 bases to trimming and J lost 1 base; unmatched junction nucleotides: 11. The CDR3 consists of 17 residues. Germline values: CDR1 SGHDT, CDR2 YYEEEE.

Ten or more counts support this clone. CDR3 in DNA: TGTGCCAGCAGCTCCCGGACGGACTCTGGAAACACCATATATTTT. Encoded protein: CASSSRTDSGNTIYF. The rearrangement joins TRBV7-6 to TRBJ1-3, with D hard to call. V was trimmed by 4 bases and J by 0 bases, leaving 10 bases between them. Germline lookup yields CDR1 SGHVS and CDR2 FNYEAQ. The CDR3 runs 15 residues.

CDR3 nucleotide sequence: TGTGCCAGCAGCCACCGGGACAGGGGGTCGTACGAGCAGTACTTC. Its protein product is CASSHRDRGSYEQYF. The V call is TRBV11-1, the J call TRBJ2-7; 11 nucleotides line up with TRBD1. The CDR3 covers 15 residues. CDR1 SGHAT and CDR2 FQDESV come from the germline V gene (reference sequence). The junction had 7 bases not matched to a gene; V was cut back by 5 bases and J by 4 bases. Full variable domain (rest looked up from reference TRBV11-1 and TRBJ2-7): EAEVAQSPRYKITEKSQAVAFWCDPISGHATLYWYRQILGQGPELLVQFQDESVVDDSQLPKDRFSAERLKGVDSTLKIQPAELGDSAMYLCASSHRDRGSYEQYFGPGTRLTVT.

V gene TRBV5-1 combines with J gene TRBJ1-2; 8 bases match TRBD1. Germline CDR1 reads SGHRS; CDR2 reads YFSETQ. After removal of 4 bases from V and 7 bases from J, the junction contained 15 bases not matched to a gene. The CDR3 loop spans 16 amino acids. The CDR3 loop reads CASSQVQGGTGGGYTF. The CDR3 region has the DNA TGCGCCAGCAGCCAAGTTCAGGGAGGGACAGGCGGTGGCTACACCTTC.

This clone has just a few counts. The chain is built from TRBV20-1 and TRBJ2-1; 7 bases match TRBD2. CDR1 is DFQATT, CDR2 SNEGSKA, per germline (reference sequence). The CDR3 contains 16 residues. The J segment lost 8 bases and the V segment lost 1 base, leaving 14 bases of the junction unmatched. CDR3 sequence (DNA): TGCAGTGCTAGAGGGGGGGAGGGTCTACAATGGGATGAGCAGTTCTTC. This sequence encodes CSARGGEGLQWDEQFF.

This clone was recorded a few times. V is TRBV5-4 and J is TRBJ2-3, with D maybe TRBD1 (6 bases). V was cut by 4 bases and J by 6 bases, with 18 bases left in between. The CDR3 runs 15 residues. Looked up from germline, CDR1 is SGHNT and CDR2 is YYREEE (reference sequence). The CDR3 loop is CASSDPRGRKDTQYF. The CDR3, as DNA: TGTGCCAGCAGCGACCCCAGGGGCCGGAAGGATACGCAGTATTTT.

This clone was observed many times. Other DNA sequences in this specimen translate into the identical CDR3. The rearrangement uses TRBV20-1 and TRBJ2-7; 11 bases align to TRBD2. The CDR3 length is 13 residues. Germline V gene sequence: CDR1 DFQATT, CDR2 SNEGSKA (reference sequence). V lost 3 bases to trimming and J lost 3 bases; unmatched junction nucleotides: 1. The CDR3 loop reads CSARTSGNYEQYF. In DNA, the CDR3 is TGCAGTGCTAGGACTAGCGGGAACTACGAGCAGTACTTC.

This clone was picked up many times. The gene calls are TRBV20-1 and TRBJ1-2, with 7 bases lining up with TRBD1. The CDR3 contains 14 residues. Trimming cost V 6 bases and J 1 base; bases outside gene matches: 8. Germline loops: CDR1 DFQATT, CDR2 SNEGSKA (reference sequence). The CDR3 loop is CSASPRQGNYGYTF. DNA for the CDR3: TGCAGTGCCAGCCCGAGACAGGGTAACTATGGCTACACCTTC.

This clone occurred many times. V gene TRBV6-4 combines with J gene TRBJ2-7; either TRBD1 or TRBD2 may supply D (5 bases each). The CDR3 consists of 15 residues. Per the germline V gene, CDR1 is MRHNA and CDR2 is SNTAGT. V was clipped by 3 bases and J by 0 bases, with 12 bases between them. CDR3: CASSEGVGSSYEQYF. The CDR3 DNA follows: TGTGCCAGCAGTGAAGGGGTAGGGAGCTCCTACGAGCAGTACTTC.

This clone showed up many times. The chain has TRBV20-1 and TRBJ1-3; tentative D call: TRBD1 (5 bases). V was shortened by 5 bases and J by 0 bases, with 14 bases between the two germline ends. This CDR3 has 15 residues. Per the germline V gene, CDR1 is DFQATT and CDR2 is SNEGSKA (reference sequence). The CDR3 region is CSAVGERGSGNTIYF. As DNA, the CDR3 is TGCAGTGCTGTAGGGGAGAGGGGCTCTGGAAACACCATATATTTT.

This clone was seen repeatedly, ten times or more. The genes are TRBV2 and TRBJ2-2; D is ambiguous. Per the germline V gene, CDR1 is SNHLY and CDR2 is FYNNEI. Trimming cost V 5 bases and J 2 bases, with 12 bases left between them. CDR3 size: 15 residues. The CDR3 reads CASSFPRGNTGELFF. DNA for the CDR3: TGTGCCAGCAGTTTTCCGCGCGGAAACACCGGGGAGCTGTTTTTT.

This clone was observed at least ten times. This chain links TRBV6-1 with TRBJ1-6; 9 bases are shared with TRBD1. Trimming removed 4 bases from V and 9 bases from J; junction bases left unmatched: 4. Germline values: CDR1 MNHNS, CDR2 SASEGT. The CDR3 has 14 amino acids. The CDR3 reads CASSGDRDASPLHF. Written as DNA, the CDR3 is TGTGCCAGCAGTGGGGACAGGGACGCTTCACCCCTCCACTTT.

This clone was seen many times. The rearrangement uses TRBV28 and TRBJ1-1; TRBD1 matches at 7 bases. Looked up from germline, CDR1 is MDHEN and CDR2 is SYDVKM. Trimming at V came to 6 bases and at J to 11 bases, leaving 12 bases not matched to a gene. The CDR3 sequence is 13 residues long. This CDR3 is CASRQTGALSAFF. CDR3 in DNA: TGTGCCAGCAGACAAACAGGGGCTTTGTCGGCTTTCTTT. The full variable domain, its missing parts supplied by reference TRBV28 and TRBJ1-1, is DVKVTQSSRYLVKRTGEKVFLECVQDMDHENMFWYRQDPGLGLRLIYFSYDVKMKEKGDIPEGYSVSREKKERFSLILESASTNQTSMYLCASRQTGALSAFFGQGTRLTVV.

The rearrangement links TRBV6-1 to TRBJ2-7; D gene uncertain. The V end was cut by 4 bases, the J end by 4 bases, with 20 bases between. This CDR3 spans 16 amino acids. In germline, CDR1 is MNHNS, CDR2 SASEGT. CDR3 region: CASSAFVSILGYEQYF. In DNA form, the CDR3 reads TGTGCCAGCAGTGCCTTTGTTTCCATCCTCGGGTACGAGCAGTACTTC.

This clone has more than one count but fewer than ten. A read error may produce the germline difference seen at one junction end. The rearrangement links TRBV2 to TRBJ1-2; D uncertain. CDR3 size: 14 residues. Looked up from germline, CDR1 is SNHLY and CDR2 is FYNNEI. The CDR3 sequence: CASRVSLANYGYTF. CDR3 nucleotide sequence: TGTGCCAGCAGGGTTAGTTTAGCTAACTATGGTTACACCTTC.

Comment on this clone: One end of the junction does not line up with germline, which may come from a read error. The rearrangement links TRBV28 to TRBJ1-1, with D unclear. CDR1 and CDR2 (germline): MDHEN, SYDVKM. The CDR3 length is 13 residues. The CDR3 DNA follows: TGTGCCAGCAGTTTAATGGCGCGTACTGAAGCTTCCTTT. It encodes CASSLMARTEASF.

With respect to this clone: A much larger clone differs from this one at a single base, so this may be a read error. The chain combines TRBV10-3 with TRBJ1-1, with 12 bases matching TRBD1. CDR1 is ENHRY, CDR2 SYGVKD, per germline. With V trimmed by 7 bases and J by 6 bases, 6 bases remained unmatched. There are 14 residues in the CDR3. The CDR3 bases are TGTGCCATCATGGCCGGGACAGGGGGCCCTGAAGCTTTCTTT. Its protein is CAIMAGTGGPEAFF.

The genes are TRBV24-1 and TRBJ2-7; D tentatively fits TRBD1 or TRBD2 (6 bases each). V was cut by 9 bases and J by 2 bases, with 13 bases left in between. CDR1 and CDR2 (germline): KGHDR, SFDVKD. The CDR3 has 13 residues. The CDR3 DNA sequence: TGTGCCACCCAACAGGGAGGAACCTACGAGCAGTACTTC. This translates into CATQQGGTYEQYF.

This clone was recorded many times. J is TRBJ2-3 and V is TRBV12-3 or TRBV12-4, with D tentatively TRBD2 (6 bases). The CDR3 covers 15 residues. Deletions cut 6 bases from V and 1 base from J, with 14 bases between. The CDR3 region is CASRETSPRTDTQYF. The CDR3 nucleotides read TGTGCCAGCAGGGAAACTAGCCCCCGCACAGATACGCAGTATTTT.

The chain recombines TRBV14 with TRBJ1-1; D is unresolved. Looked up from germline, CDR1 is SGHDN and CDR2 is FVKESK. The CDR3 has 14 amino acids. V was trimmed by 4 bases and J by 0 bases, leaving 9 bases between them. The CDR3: CASSPPGMNTEAFF. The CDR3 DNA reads TGTGCCAGCAGCCCACCTGGGATGAACACTGAAGCTTTCTTT. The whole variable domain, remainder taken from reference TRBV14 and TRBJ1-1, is EAGVTQFPSHSVIEKGQTVTLRCDPISGHDNLYWYRRVMGKEIKFLLHFVKESKQDESGMPNNRFLAERTGGTYSTLKVQPAELEDSGVYFCASSPPGMNTEAFFGQGTRLTVV.

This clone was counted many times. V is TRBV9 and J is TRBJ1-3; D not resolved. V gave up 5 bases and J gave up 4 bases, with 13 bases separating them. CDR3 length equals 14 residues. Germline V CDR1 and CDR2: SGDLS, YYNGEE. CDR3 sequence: CASRADRSGNTIYF. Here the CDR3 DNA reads TGTGCCAGCAGGGCAGACCGATCAGGAAACACCATATATTTT.